The 14 T cell receptor beta chains below were found in one sample sequenced in a study of blood T cell repertoires in COVID-19. Sequencing was performed with immunoSEQ multiplex PCR; in TCRdb, only in-frame clones are kept and a portion is missing. The table lists approximately 30,000 clones, about 90% of them singletons. The sample taken for sequencing was peripheral blood. These receptors were collected from a middle-aged woman with active or convalescent COVID-19.

This clone was detected a few times. This chain links TRBV27 with TRBJ1-5, with TRBD1 matching 7 bases. The CDR3 runs 16 residues. Germline assignment: CDR1 MNHEY and CDR2 SMNVEV (reference sequence). V dropped 7 bases and J dropped 4; count of bases not matched to a gene: 13. The CDR3 nucleotides read TGTGCCAGCACCAAATTAGGGGACAGCCTAAATCAGCCCCAGCATTTT. This sequence encodes CASTKLGDSLNQPQHF.

This chain connects TRBV7-8 to TRBJ1-4; TRBD1 might be the D (6 bases). V gave up 5 bases and J gave up 6 bases, with 16 bases separating them. This CDR3 is built from 15 residues. Looked up from germline, CDR1 is SGHVS and CDR2 is FQNEAQ. CDR3 sequence (DNA): TGTGCCAGCAGCCCCCAGGACAGAGAGTATGAAAAACTGTTTTTT. As protein: CASSPQDREYEKLFF.

This rearrangement joins TRBV30 to TRBJ1-1; D gene uncertain. Germline-derived CDR1 and CDR2 are GTSNPN and SVGIG (reference sequence). The V gene lost 4 bases and the J gene lost 5 bases, with 11 bases spanning the gap. This CDR3 is built from 12 residues. CDR3: CAWIESATEAFF. CDR3 nucleotide sequence: TGTGCCTGGATAGAGTCAGCGACTGAAGCTTTCTTT.

V usage is TRBV7-3 and J usage is TRBJ2-1; tentatively, D is TRBD2 (6 bases). V shed 2 bases and J shed 5 bases, with 10 bases lying between them. In germline, CDR1 is SGHTA, CDR2 FQGTGA. The CDR3 spans 14 residues. In DNA form, the CDR3 reads TGTGCCAGCAGCTTAGAGCGGGCTAACAATGAGCAGTTCTTC. Amino acids: CASSLERANNEQFF.

This rearrangement joins TRBV30 to TRBJ1-4; tentative D call: TRBD1 (6 bases). The germline V gene encodes CDR1 GTSNPN and CDR2 SVGIG (reference sequence). CDR3 length equals 14 residues. Trimming shortened V by 2 bases and J by 5 bases, and 12 bases separated the two germline ends. The CDR3 bases are TGTGCCTGGAGTCGCGGGGGGCAAAATGAAAAACTGTTTTTT. It encodes CAWSRGGQNEKLFF. Supplemented by reference TRBV30 and TRBJ1-4, the full variable domain reads SQTIHQWPATLVQPVGSPLSLECTVEGTSNPNLYWYRQAAGRGLQLLFYSVGIGQISSEVPQNLSASRPQDRQFILSSKKLLLSDSGFYLCAWSRGGQNEKLFFGSGTQLSVL.

The J gene is TRBJ2-4, the V gene TRBV5-1; D remains ambiguous. This CDR3 has 11 amino acids. V shed 3 bases and J shed 4 bases, with 2 bases lying between them. The germline V gene encodes CDR1 SGHRS and CDR2 YFSETQ. Here the CDR3 reads CASSSKNIQYF. The CDR3 nucleotides are TGCGCCAGCAGCTCAAAAAACATTCAGTACTTC. Full variable domain (rest looked up from reference TRBV5-1 and TRBJ2-4): KAGVTQTPRYLIKTRGQQVTLSCSPISGHRSVSWYQQTPGQGLQFLFEYFSETQRNKGNFPGRFSGRQFSNSRSEMNVSTLELGDSALYLCASSSKNIQYFGAGTRLSVL.

The chain combines TRBV7-9 with TRBJ1-1, with TRBD1 identical over 7 bases. Germline V gene sequence: CDR1 SEHNR, CDR2 FQNEAQ (reference sequence). The CDR3 spans 18 residues. The V segment lost 6 bases and the J segment 1 base; nucleotides outside the gene matches: 17. The CDR3 DNA sequence: TGTGCCAGCAGACCGCCTGCAGGGGGTCCCTCCAGGAACACTGAAGCTTTCTTT. Its translation: CASRPPAGGPSRNTEAFF. The full variable domain, rest sourced from reference TRBV7-9 and TRBJ1-1, is DTGVSQNPRHKITKRGQNVTFRCDPISEHNRLYWYRQTLGQGPEFLTYFQNEAQLEKSRLLSDRFSAERPKGSFSTLEIQRTEQGDSAMYLCASRPPAGGPSRNTEAFFGQGTRLTVV.

The J gene is TRBJ2-3, the V gene TRBV4-2, with 8 bases aligning to TRBD2. The germline gives CDR1 LGHNA, CDR2 YNFKEQ. The CDR3 contains 17 residues. The trim removed 2 bases at V and 3 bases at J, leaving 10 bases unmatched. The CDR3 nucleotides read TGTGCCAGCAGCCAACAAACTGGGACTAGGGCGACAGATACGCAGTATTTT. Protein: CASSQQTGTRATDTQYF.

The chain combines TRBV7-9 with TRBJ1-5; 9 bases fit TRBD1. Germline V lookup: CDR1 SEHNR, CDR2 FQNEAQ (reference sequence). There are 15 residues in the CDR3. V lost 4 bases to trimming and J lost 5 bases; unmatched junction nucleotides: 6. CDR3 in DNA: TGTGCCAGCAGCTCAGGGACAGGGCAATATCAGCCCCAGCATTTT. Protein: CASSSGTGQYQPQHF.

The V gene is TRBV7-2, the J gene TRBJ1-5; no clear D. Germline V lookup: CDR1 SGHTA, CDR2 FQGNSA. The CDR3 has 12 residues. The ends were cut back, 5 bases at V and 5 bases at J, with 7 bases in the middle. In DNA, the CDR3 is TGTGCCAGCAGCCCCTACGATCAGCCCCAGCATTTT. Its protein product is CASSPYDQPQHF.

The gene calls are TRBV9 and TRBJ1-1; no definite D call. This CDR3 region has 13 residues. The V end was cut by 7 bases, the J end by 1 base, with 11 bases between. Germline-derived CDR1 and CDR2 are SGDLS and YYNGEE. CDR3 amino acids: CASSERTNTEAFF. CDR3 DNA sequence: TGTGCCAGCTCGGAGCGGACGAACACTGAAGCTTTCTTT.

The chain uses TRBV6-5 and TRBJ1-1; no firm D call. Trimming cost V 6 bases and J 10 bases, with 18 bases left between them. Germline-derived CDR1 and CDR2 are MNHEY and SVGAGI. The CDR3 length is 13 residues. CDR3 residues: CASSHREGSTAFF. The CDR3 DNA reads TGTGCCAGCAGCCACCGGGAGGGTTCGACAGCTTTCTTT.

This sequence joins TRBV27 and TRBJ2-3, with TRBD1 matching over 7 bases. There are 13 residues in the CDR3. Germline CDR1 and CDR2: MNHEY and SMNVEV (reference sequence). With 10 bases clipped from V and 2 bases from J, the junction kept 6 bases outside the gene matches. Here the CDR3 DNA reads TGTGCCACCCGAGGGACAGACACAGATACGCAGTATTTT. Residues: CATRGTDTDTQYF.

This clone was recorded once. The gene calls are TRBV30 and TRBJ1-2, with a possible D match to TRBD1 (6 bases). The CDR3 loop spans 13 amino acids. Trimming stripped 4 bases from V and 3 bases from J, with 12 bases between. Germline-derived CDR1 and CDR2 are GTSNPN and SVGIG (reference sequence). The CDR3 is CAWTQDSDYGYTF. DNA for the CDR3: TGTGCCTGGACCCAGGACAGCGACTATGGCTACACCTTC.